The 23 T cell receptor beta chains below all came from one sample that was sequenced in a study of control samples from healthy donors and cancer patients. Profiling relied on immunoSEQ multiplex PCR, and the TCRdb table lists in-frame clones only, not all of them. The sample lists more than 150,000 clones, roughly 90% occurring once. Sequencing input: blood. These receptors came from a woman between 25 and 40 years old in good health.

This clone appeared once. The rearrangement links TRBV27 to TRBJ2-5, with 7 bases identical to TRBD1. The CDR3 length is 14 residues. Germline V gene sequence: CDR1 MNHEY, CDR2 SMNVEV (reference sequence). J was trimmed by 7 bases and V by 5 bases; bases with no gene match: 10. CDR3 nucleotide sequence: TGTGCCAGCAGTCAACGGGACAGTCGTTTGACCCAGTACTTC. Translating gives CASSQRDSRLTQYF.

This sequence joins TRBV27 and TRBJ2-7; 7 bases agree with TRBD1. The CDR3 is 13 amino acids. Germline CDR1 MNHEY, CDR2 SMNVEV (reference sequence). Trimming cost V 3 bases and J 3 bases; bases outside gene matches: 2. The CDR3 nucleotides are TGTGCCAGCAGTTTGGGACAGTTCTACGAGCAGTACTTC. Translation gives CASSLGQFYEQYF.

CDR3 DNA sequence: TGTGCCAGCAGCTTAAGTGGACAGGGGGCTCGGCAGCCCCAGCATTTT. Protein product: CASSLSGQGARQPQHF. This chain joins TRBV13 and TRBJ1-5, with 11 positions matching TRBD1. V was clipped by 2 bases and J by 7 bases; unmatched bases: 7. CDR1 PRHDT and CDR2 FYEKMQ come from the germline V gene (reference sequence). This CDR3 has 16 amino acids.

This chain's CDR3 is CASSSLDRGSSYNSPLHF. CDR3 bases: TGTGCCAGCAGTTCCCTGGACAGGGGGAGCTCCTATAATTCACCCCTCCACTTT. The chain joins TRBV28 to TRBJ1-6; TRBD1 matches at 10 bases. Germline V gene lookup returns CDR1 MDHEN and CDR2 SYDVKM. Trimming took 4 bases from V and 0 from J; bases not matched to a gene: 6. The CDR3 is 18 amino acids. The entire variable domain, with the rest obtained from reference TRBV28 and TRBJ1-6, is as follows: DVKVTQSSRYLVKRTGEKVFLECVQDMDHENMFWYRQDPGLGLRLIYFSYDVKMKEKGDIPEGYSVSREKKERFSLILESASTNQTSMYLCASSSLDRGSSYNSPLHFGNGTRLTVT.

The chain is built from TRBV10-2 and TRBJ1-3; possibly TRBD1 for D (5 bases). Germline CDR1 is WSHSY and CDR2 is SAAADI. Trimming took 6 bases from V and 2 from J, leaving 11 bases between them. The CDR3 loop spans 14 amino acids. CDR3 nucleotide sequence: TGCGCCAGCAGGCCGGGGGAGACTGGAAACACCATATATTTT. Protein: CASRPGETGNTIYF.

The chain has TRBV5-1 and TRBJ2-1, with D maybe TRBD2 (7 bases). Trimming pared 1 base from V and 0 bases from J, leaving 14 bases between. This CDR3 has 17 residues. Germline CDR1 SGHRS, CDR2 YFSETQ. In DNA, the CDR3 is TGCGCCAGCAGCTTGTTGGGGGGCGGGAGCTCCTACAATGAGCAGTTCTTC. Its protein product is CASSLLGGGSSYNEQFF.

The chain links TRBV7-8 to TRBJ2-1; 13 bases match TRBD2. Trimming at V came to 5 bases and at J to 8 bases, leaving 9 bases not matched to a gene. CDR1 and CDR2 from the germline V gene are SGHVS and FQNEAQ. The CDR3 sequence is 16 residues long. The CDR3, as DNA: TGTGCCAGCAGCCCATTGACTAGCGGGAGGTCCCATGAGCAGTTCTTC. It specifies CASSPLTSGRSHEQFF.

This clone appeared a few times. The chain is built from TRBV4-1 and TRBJ1-4, with 10 bases fitting TRBD1. J lost 6 bases, V lost 6 bases, and 4 bases had no gene match. The CDR3 is made up of 14 amino acids. Per germline, CDR1 MGHRA and CDR2 YSYEKL. The CDR3 nucleotides are TGCGCCAGCAGTCGCGGGACAGGGGATGAAAAACTGTTTTTT. Protein: CASSRGTGDEKLFF.

This chain links TRBV5-4 with TRBJ2-3, with a tentative D call TRBD2 (5 bases). The ends were cut back, 5 bases at V and 0 bases at J, with 16 bases in the middle. Looked up from germline, CDR1 is SGHNT and CDR2 is YYREEE (reference sequence). The CDR3 is made up of 16 amino acids. The CDR3 DNA reads TGTGCCAGCAGACCGAGCTGGCGGAGGAGCACAGATACGCAGTATTTT. Translation gives CASRPSWRRSTDTQYF.

CDR3 DNA sequence: TGTGCCAGCAGTGAAACAGGGAAAAACATTCAGTACTTC. Encoded protein: CASSETGKNIQYF. The chain recombines TRBV6-1 with TRBJ2-4; possibly TRBD1 for D (6 bases). Per the germline V gene, CDR1 is MNHNS and CDR2 is SASEGT. CDR3 length: 13 amino acids. V dropped 2 bases and J dropped 4 bases, with 6 bases sitting between them.

The chain couples TRBV7-2 to TRBJ2-2; D is uncertain. Germline-derived CDR1 and CDR2 are SGHTA and FQGNSA. There are 18 residues in the CDR3. Trimming left V 6 bases short and J 3 bases short, with 23 bases between. Here the CDR3 reads CASRDRASQRGDTGELFF. The CDR3 DNA follows: TGTGCCAGCAGAGATAGGGCCAGTCAACGTGGGGACACCGGGGAGCTGTTTTTT.

Only one count was recorded for this clone. The chain recombines TRBV19 with TRBJ2-1; D unresolved. The CDR3 spans 15 residues. The ends were cut back, 2 bases at V and 2 bases at J, with 10 bases in the middle. Germline V gives CDR1 LNHDA, CDR2 SQIVND (reference sequence). The CDR3 loop reads CASSIQPGPYNEQFF. The CDR3 nucleotides read TGTGCCAGTAGTATACAACCGGGCCCCTACAATGAGCAGTTCTTC. The full variable domain, its missing parts supplied by reference TRBV19 and TRBJ2-1, is DGGITQSPKYLFRKEGQNVTLSCEQNLNHDAMYWYRQDPGQGLRLIYYSQIVNDFQKGDIAEGYSVSREKKESFPLTVTSAQKNPTAFYLCASSIQPGPYNEQFFGPGTRLTVL.

This clone was detected only once. CDR3 DNA: TGTGCCAGTTCCGGGGACAGTAGCAATCAGCCCCAGCATTTT. This encodes CASSGDSSNQPQHF. The chain uses TRBV6-6 and TRBJ1-5, with TRBD1 matching 7 bases. Germline CDR1 reads MNHNY; CDR2 reads SVGAGI (reference sequence). CDR3 length: 14 amino acids. Trimming took 9 bases from V and 0 from J; bases not matched to a gene: 5.

The CDR3 DNA follows: TGTGCCAGCAGTTTCCACCGAGGGGTAGGTAATTCACCCCTCCACTTT. Translated: CASSFHRGVGNSPLHF. The chain recombines TRBV27 with TRBJ1-6; TRBD1 might be the D (5 bases). CDR1 and CDR2 (germline): MNHEY, SMNVEV (reference sequence). V lost 3 bases to trimming and J lost 6 bases, with 15 bases between them. The CDR3 spans 16 residues.

To note about this clone: The sample has other DNA sequences that encode this CDR3 too. The V and J genes are TRBV28 and TRBJ2-7, with 10 bases matching TRBD1. J lost 4 bases, V lost 5 bases, and 8 bases had no gene match. Germline loops: CDR1 MDHEN, CDR2 SYDVKM. CDR3 length equals 15 residues. This CDR3 is CASSPRDRGLYEQYF. CDR3 in DNA: TGTGCCAGCAGTCCCCGGGACAGGGGTCTTTACGAGCAGTACTTC.

This chain uses TRBV4-1 with TRBJ2-2, with 7 positions matching TRBD1. The trim removed 4 bases at V and 3 bases at J, leaving 8 bases unmatched. Germline lookup yields CDR1 MGHRA and CDR2 YSYEKL. The CDR3 contains 16 residues. CDR3 protein: CASSPTGTSYTGELFF. The DNA of the CDR3 is TGCGCCAGCAGCCCGACAGGGACCTCCTACACCGGGGAGCTGTTTTTT.

The rearrangement joins TRBV19 to TRBJ1-6; a weak D match, TRBD1 (5 bases). The V end lost 5 bases, the J end lost 0 bases, and 11 bases lay between the germline ends. The CDR3 is made up of 16 amino acids. CDR1 LNHDA and CDR2 SQIVND come from the germline V gene (reference sequence). The CDR3 protein is CASSGTASSYNSPLHF. CDR3 coding DNA: TGTGCCAGTAGTGGGACCGCTAGCTCCTATAATTCACCCCTCCACTTT.

V usage is TRBV13 and J usage is TRBJ1-2, with D unresolved. Germline lookup yields CDR1 PRHDT and CDR2 FYEKMQ (reference sequence). V was shortened by 1 base and J by 4 bases, with 10 bases between the two germline ends. CDR3 length: 14 residues. The CDR3 nucleotides are TGTGCCAGCAGCTTAGTACGATCGGGCTATGGCTACACCTTC. Protein: CASSLVRSGYGYTF.

The chain employs TRBV5-5 and TRBJ2-2, with 10 bases fitting TRBD2. CDR3 length: 16 residues. Germline V gene sequence: CDR1 SGHKS, CDR2 YYEKEE (reference sequence). V was clipped by 4 bases and J by 1 base; unmatched bases: 4. DNA for the CDR3: TGTGCCAGCAGCCCCAGACTAGCGGGGAACACCGGGGAGCTGTTTTTT. It translates to CASSPRLAGNTGELFF.

This clone was counted a single time. This chain connects TRBV28 to TRBJ1-2; 8 bases agree with TRBD1. Trimming took 6 bases from V and 7 from J; bases not matched to a gene: 7. Germline CDR1 is MDHEN and CDR2 is SYDVKM. This CDR3 contains 13 residues. The CDR3, as DNA: TGTGCCAGCAGCTCGGACAGGGCCTCTGGCTACACCTTC. This codes for CASSSDRASGYTF.

The gene calls are TRBV3-1 (or the pseudogene TRBV3-2) and TRBJ2-5; no firm D call. The CDR3 sequence is 13 residues long. The germline V gene encodes CDR1 LGHDT and CDR2 YNNKEL (reference sequence). The germline V and J ends were trimmed by 1 base and 5 bases, with 8 bases remaining between them. The CDR3 coding sequence is TGTGCCAGCAGCCAAGTTATGCGCGAGACCCAGTACTTC. Residues: CASSQVMRETQYF.

The V gene is TRBV7-2, the J gene TRBJ2-7, with 7 nucleotides matching TRBD1. V was pared by 1 base and J by 7 bases, with 4 bases of the junction left unmatched. The CDR3 runs 13 residues. CDR1 and CDR2 from the germline V gene are SGHTA and FQGNSA. The CDR3 coding sequence is TGTGCCAGCAGCTTAGACGAGGGGGCTGAGCAGTACTTC. Its translation: CASSLDEGAEQYF.

The chain links TRBV5-1 to TRBJ1-6; no reliable D call. V dropped 1 base and J dropped 6 bases, with 11 bases sitting between them. The CDR3 contains 15 residues. Per the germline V gene, CDR1 is SGHRS and CDR2 is YFSETQ. CDR3 protein: CASSLYSAGNSPLHF. The CDR3 DNA reads TGCGCCAGCAGCTTGTACTCAGCCGGTAATTCACCCCTCCACTTT.